Below, 24 T cell receptor beta chains from the same sample are listed, as sequenced in a study of T cells in Graves' hyperthyroidism and ophthalmopathy. There were TCR beta CDR3 regions amplified from RNA transcripts. With the HTBI primer set, the TCR CDR3 went through a first round of RT-PCR. MiXCR, applied by TCRdb to the multiplex PCR reads, yields one record per CDR3 protein. Here the sample spans 480,000 or so distinct CDR3 sequences, roughly 45% being singletons. The sample consisted of peripheral blood or thyroid tissue (not recorded which). These receptors all come from an adult woman with Graves' disease, either hyperthyroidism or ophthalmopathy (not recorded which).

V is TRBV20-1 and J is TRBJ1-6, with D possibly TRBD1 on 6 matching bases. Per the germline V gene, CDR1 is DFQATT and CDR2 is SNEGSKA (reference sequence). V lost 2 bases, J lost 15 bases, and 11 bases lay in between. The CDR3 is 11 residues long. CDR3 bases: TGCAGTGCTAGAACCGGGACAAACCTCCACTTT. It codes for CSARTGTNLHF.

This chain joins TRBV7-2 and TRBJ1-1, with D perhaps matching TRBD1 (6 bases). The ends were cut back, 6 bases at V and 7 bases at J, with 15 bases in the middle. The CDR3 spans 13 residues. Germline V lookup: CDR1 SGHTA, CDR2 FQGNSA. The CDR3 here is CASRLGQTLEAFF. CDR3 nucleotides: TGTGCCAGCAGACTCGGACAGACCCTTGAAGCTTTCTTT.

In its sample, this clonotype was seen a few times. This chain links TRBV7-8 with TRBJ1-1; TRBD1 matches 7 bases. The CDR3 is 14 residues long. V trimming: 0 bases; J trimming: 5 bases; junction bases outside the gene matches: 3. Germline-derived CDR1 and CDR2 are SGHVS and FQNEAQ. The CDR3 nucleotides read TGTGCCAGCAGCTTAGCGTCAGGGGGGACTGAAGCTTTCTTT. Translated, it gives CASSLASGGTEAFF.

Only one count was recorded for this clonotype. The chain combines TRBV2 with TRBJ1-1, with D possibly being TRBD1 (6 bases). Germline V gene data show CDR1 as SNHLY and CDR2 as FYNNEI. V was pared by 8 bases and J by 2 bases, with 18 bases between. The CDR3 sequence is 15 residues long. CDR3 sequence: CASCPGGGGNTEAFF. The CDR3 DNA reads as TGTGCCAGCTGCCCCGGCGGGGGGGGCAACACTGAAGCTTTCTTT.

A few counts support this clonotype. The V and J genes are TRBV24-1 and TRBJ1-2, with TRBD1 matching 7 bases. This CDR3 comprises 13 residues. Germline CDR1 KGHDR, CDR2 SFDVKD. Here the CDR3 reads CAYLGGAGYGYTF. In DNA, the CDR3 is TGTGCTTACCTAGGGGGCGCCGGCTATGGCTACACCTTC.

A few counts support this clonotype. The chain combines TRBV7-9 with TRBJ1-2; D remains unclear. The length of the CDR3 is 11 residues. V was cut by 5 bases and J by 8 bases, with 9 bases left in between. The germline CDR1 and CDR2 sequences are SEHNR and FQNEAQ (reference sequence). CDR3 bases: TGTGCCAGCAGCGATAGATTGGGCTACACCTTC. The encoded protein is CASSDRLGYTF.

The genes are TRBV29-1 and TRBJ1-2; 7 bases are shared with TRBD1. This CDR3 is 13 amino acids long. The germline CDR1 and CDR2 sequences are SQVTM and ANQGSEA. The V segment lost 8 bases and the J segment 4 bases; nucleotides outside the gene matches: 10. CDR3 residues: CSRTGEGGYGYTF. In DNA, the CDR3 is TGCAGCCGAACAGGGGAGGGGGGCTATGGCTACACCTTC.

This clonotype was seen a handful of times. The V call is TRBV7-9, the J call TRBJ2-5, with 7 bases matching TRBD1. The germline V gene encodes CDR1 SEHNR and CDR2 FQNEAQ (reference sequence). Trimming at V came to 5 bases and at J to 1 base, leaving 7 bases not matched to a gene. CDR3 size: 15 residues. CDR3 nucleotide sequence: TGTGCCAGCAGCATATCGACAGGGTTCCAAGAGACCCAGTACTTC. It translates to CASSISTGFQETQYF.

This clonotype was counted between two and nine times. This chain links TRBV14 with TRBJ2-3; D unresolved. Trimming cost V 5 bases and J 6 bases, with 9 bases left between them. The CDR3 consists of 12 residues. CDR1 and CDR2 (germline): SGHDN, FVKESK. CDR3 residues: CASSVWGDTQYF. The DNA of the CDR3 is TGTGCCAGCAGCGTGTGGGGTGATACGCAGTATTTT.

This clonotype came up once. This chain links TRBV2 with TRBJ2-5; possibly TRBD1 for D (7 bases). The CDR3 loop spans 14 amino acids. Trimming removed 9 bases at V and 1 base at J, with 15 bases between. Germline assignment: CDR1 SNHLY and CDR2 FYNNEI. The chain's CDR3 is CASLQGGSQETQYF. CDR3 DNA: TGTGCCAGTCTCCAGGGGGGATCCCAAGAGACCCAGTACTTC. Combining the CDR3 with reference TRBV2 and TRBJ2-5 gives the whole variable domain EPEVTQTPSHQVTQMGQEVILRCVPISNHLYFYWYRQILGQKVEFLVSFYNNEISEKSEIFDDQFSVERPDGSNFTLKIRSTKLEDSAMYFCASLQGGSQETQYFGPGTRLLVL.

CDR3 nucleotides: TGTGCCAGCAGCTTACAAGGACAGGGCAGCAATCAGCCCCAGCATTTT. Translating it yields CASSLQGQGSNQPQHF. This rearrangement joins TRBV7-9 to TRBJ1-5; 8 bases are shared with TRBD1. The CDR3 covers 16 residues. The junction had 4 bases not matched to a gene; V was cut back by 2 bases and J by 1 base. Germline loops: CDR1 SEHNR, CDR2 FQNEAQ (reference sequence).

This chain links TRBV7-8 with TRBJ2-7; D gene ambiguous. CDR1 and CDR2 (germline): SGHVS, FQNEAQ. This CDR3 is 15 amino acids long. Trimming removed 1 base at V and 7 bases at J, with 17 bases between. CDR3 region: CASSLGRITNPEQYF. DNA for the CDR3: TGTGCCAGCAGCTTAGGGCGTATCACCAATCCGGAGCAGTACTTC.

This clonotype was recorded only once. This sequence joins TRBV3-2 and TRBJ2-5; the DNA was not compared with TRBD2, the D call given in the table. TRBV3-2 constitutes a pseudogene. The CDR3 is 16 residues long. CDR3 residues: CASSPLGTSNQETQYF. The CDR3 nucleotides read TGTGCCAGCTCACCACTTGGGACTAGCAATCAAGAGACCCAGTACTTC.

V and J are TRBV7-7 and TRBJ1-5; 12 bases map to TRBD1. The CDR3 spans 18 residues. The germline V gene encodes CDR1 SSHAT and CDR2 FNYEAQ (reference sequence). J lost 5 bases, V lost 5 bases, and 13 bases had no gene match. CDR3 nucleotides: TGTGCCAGCAGCACTCCGGGACAGGGGGCCACTAAGCATCAGCCCCAGCATTTT. Its translation: CASSTPGQGATKHQPQHF.

On this clonotype itself: Germline is not matched at one junction end, which may reflect a read error. The chain is built from TRBV20-1 and TRBJ2-6; a possible D gene is TRBD1 (5 bases). CDR3 length: 12 residues. Germline assignment: CDR1 DFQATT and CDR2 SNEGSKA (reference sequence). CDR3 nucleotides: TGCAGTGCTTGCCGTGGAGAGGACACTGAAGCTTTC. Translation gives CSACRGEDTEAF.

This clonotype was seen repeatedly, ten times or more. This chain joins TRBV6-5 and TRBJ1-4; 8 bases align to TRBD1. V lost 5 bases and J lost 6; bases outside the gene matches: 8. Germline CDR1 and CDR2: MNHEY and SVGAGI. CDR3 size: 15 residues. Here the CDR3 reads CASSIGTGYDEKLFF. The CDR3 nucleotides are TGTGCCAGCAGTATCGGGACAGGTTACGATGAAAAACTGTTTTTT.

The rearrangement uses TRBV28 and TRBJ1-2; D not resolved. The CDR3 runs 15 residues. V gave up 5 bases and J gave up 4 bases, with 17 bases separating them. Germline V lookup: CDR1 MDHEN, CDR2 SYDVKM. CDR3 region: CASSDRDTATYGYTF. For the CDR3, the DNA is TGTGCCAGCAGTGACCGGGATACCGCGACCTATGGCTACACCTTC.

About this clonotype itself: Just one base apart from a much larger clone, this may be a read error. The rearrangement links TRBV20-1 to TRBJ2-1; D tentatively reads TRBD1 or TRBD2 (5 bases each). The CDR3 has 17 amino acids. CDR1 is DFQATT, CDR2 SNEGSKA, per germline (reference sequence). CDR3 sequence: CRASPIEGNSKNNEQFF. Written as DNA, the CDR3 is TGCAGAGCTAGTCCTATTGAGGGGAACTCCAAGAACAATGAGCAGTTCTTC.

This clonotype was observed many times. The J gene is TRBJ2-6, the V gene TRBV20-1; 9 positions match TRBD1. Germline values: CDR1 DFQATT, CDR2 SNEGSKA (reference sequence). With 4 bases clipped from V and 0 bases from J, the junction kept 7 bases outside the gene matches. The CDR3 consists of 17 residues. CDR3 in DNA: TGCAGTGCTACATCCGGGACAGGGACCTCTGGGGCCAACGTCCTGACTTTC. Protein sequence: CSATSGTGTSGANVLTF.

CDR3 region: CASSLAPGGTQYF. CDR3 coding DNA: TGTGCCAGCAGCTTAGCTCCGGGGGGGACCCAGTACTTC. This chain uses TRBV7-6 with TRBJ2-7; 7 nucleotides align to TRBD2. The last part of the DNA fits TRBJ2-5 better; the J call may be wrong. The germline V gene has CDR1 SGHVS and CDR2 FNYEAQ. This CDR3 is 13 amino acids long.

V and J are TRBV5-1 and TRBJ2-5; D possibly corresponds to TRBD1 (6 bases). The V and J ends lost 4 bases and 5 bases respectively, with 18 bases between them. CDR1 is SGHRS, CDR2 YFSETQ, per germline. The CDR3 contains 15 residues. The CDR3 spells CASSGGQSLGETQYF. CDR3 sequence (DNA): TGCGCCAGCAGCGGCGGACAGTCGCTTGGTGAGACCCAGTACTTC.

This clonotype was observed many times. CDR3 DNA sequence: TGTGCCAGCAGAATATCTGGGGCCAACGTCCTGACTTTC. Its protein product is CASRISGANVLTF. The chain links TRBV2 to TRBJ2-6; D is uncertain. V lost 6 bases to trimming and J lost 1 base, with 4 bases between them. Germline-derived CDR1 and CDR2 are SNHLY and FYNNEI. CDR3 length: 13 amino acids.

The CDR3 region is CASSEWRESQETQYF. Here the CDR3 DNA reads TGTGCCAGCAGTGAATGGCGGGAATCCCAAGAGACCCAGTACTTC. This sequence joins TRBV2 and TRBJ2-5; a possible D gene is TRBD2 (6 bases). CDR1 is SNHLY and CDR2 is FYNNEI in the germline V gene. This CDR3 has 15 residues. V dropped 2 bases and J dropped 1 base, with 11 bases sitting between them.

The sample holds a few counts of this clonotype. The CDR3 DNA is TGTGCCAGCAGTGATCGGGACAGCTCCTATAATTCACCCCTCCACTTT. Translated: CASSDRDSSYNSPLHF. V is TRBV7-9 and J is TRBJ1-6; 7 positions agree with TRBD1. The junction had 5 bases not matched to a gene; V was cut back by 6 bases and J by 0 bases. Germline CDR1 and CDR2: SEHNR and FQNEAQ (reference sequence). This CDR3 has 16 amino acids.